The clone carrying this T cell receptor (beta chain) has just a few counts. This specimen belongs to a study of blood T cell repertoires in COVID-19. The overall study: The analysed material was cDNA or gDNA that came from T cells, B-cell-depleted T cells, or PBMCs.

The method was immunoSEQ multiplex PCR; TCRdb's version includes in-frame clones alone and lacks a portion of them. This sample has some 250,000 clones, with 81% found just once. The sequencing sample was made of peripheral blood. The sequence was obtained from a woman aged 60-70 years with active or convalescent COVID-19.

CDR3 DNA sequence: TGTGCCAGCAGGGGCAGGTCCTACGAGCAGTACTTC. It is translated as CASRGRSYEQYF. V gene TRBV11-3 combines with J gene TRBJ2-7; D gene unclear. In germline, CDR1 is SGHNT, CDR2 YENEEA. V lost 6 bases, J lost 1 base, and 7 bases lay in between. This CDR3 contains 12 residues.